Presented here are 8 T cell receptor beta chains from one specimen sequenced in a study of cytomegalovirus exposure and HLA in healthy donors. The PCR had 60 Vbeta and 13 Jbeta primers. The method was immunoSEQ multiplex PCR; TCRdb's version includes in-frame clones alone and lacks a portion of them. Altogether about 110,000 clones are present, roughly 80% being singletons, with the ten largest covering 4.1%. The sample taken for sequencing was PBMCs. Receptors were obtained from a woman between 35 and 50 years old in good health and CMV-seronegative.

This chain connects TRBV19 to TRBJ1-1; 10 positions match TRBD1. The germline V gene encodes CDR1 LNHDA and CDR2 SQIVND (reference sequence). Trimming cost V 3 bases and J 10 bases; bases outside gene matches: 11. This CDR3 is 15 amino acids long. CDR3 DNA sequence: TGTGCCAGTAGTATGGGACAAAGACAGGGGGCCACAGCTTTCTTT. It translates to CASSMGQRQGATAFF.

Written as DNA, the CDR3 is TGCGCCAGCAGCCTTCGGACTAGCGGGGGGCCTATCTCCTACGAGCAGTACTTC. Translation gives CASSLRTSGGPISYEQYF. The V gene is TRBV4-3, the J gene TRBJ2-7; 14 nucleotides match TRBD2. Trimming took 4 bases from V and 0 from J; bases not matched to a gene: 8. In germline, CDR1 is LGHNA, CDR2 YSLEER. The CDR3 is 18 residues long.

J is TRBJ1-1 and V is TRBV9, with TRBD1 as a possible D gene (6 bases). Germline V gives CDR1 SGDLS, CDR2 YYNGEE. Trimming removed 2 bases from V and 0 bases from J, with 8 bases in between. This CDR3 has 14 residues. This CDR3 reads CASSVTGLNTEAFF. The DNA of the CDR3 is TGTGCCAGCAGCGTGACAGGCTTGAACACTGAAGCTTTCTTT.

A word on this clone: A read error may produce the germline difference seen at one junction end. The chain carries TRBV7-9 and TRBJ1-5; no clear D gene. The CDR3 spans 13 residues. CDR1 and CDR2 from the germline V gene are SEHNR and FQNEAQ (reference sequence). The CDR3 coding sequence is TGTTCCAGCAGCCCAGCGGTTGGGCAGCCCCAGCATTTT. Translating it yields CSSSPAVGQPQHF.

This clone was picked up a small number of times. The V call is TRBV19, the J call TRBJ1-2; D ambiguous. CDR1 LNHDA and CDR2 SQIVND come from the germline V gene (reference sequence). CDR3 length: 13 amino acids. With 6 bases removed from V and 0 bases from J, the gap between germline ends came to 8 bases. In nucleotides, the CDR3 is TGTGCCAGTAGGTTCTCAGCTAACTATGGCTACACCTTC. Protein product: CASRFSANYGYTF.

V gene TRBV10-3 combines with J gene TRBJ1-2, with D possibly TRBD1 on 6 matching bases. The CDR3 has 14 amino acids. Trimming cost V 3 bases and J 2 bases, with 10 bases left between them. Germline values: CDR1 ENHRY, CDR2 SYGVKD. The CDR3 DNA reads TGTGCCATCAGTGACCCAGGGGCCAACTATGGCTACACCTTC. It translates to CAISDPGANYGYTF.

This chain connects TRBV30 to TRBJ2-3; maybe TRBD1 (6 bases). Germline V gene lookup returns CDR1 GTSNPN and CDR2 SVGIG (reference sequence). The CDR3 length is 14 residues. V was shortened by 8 bases and J by 2 bases, with 17 bases between the two germline ends. CDR3 residues: CALDPGQLTDTQYF. The CDR3 DNA reads TGTGCCCTTGATCCGGGACAACTCACAGATACGCAGTATTTT.

The chain has TRBV7-2 and TRBJ2-7; 7 positions match TRBD1. The CDR3 is made up of 14 amino acids. V was pared by 5 bases and J by 1 base, with 5 bases of the junction left unmatched. Germline V lookup: CDR1 SGHTA, CDR2 FQGNSA. The CDR3 protein is CASSRQGASYEQYF. DNA for the CDR3: TGTGCCAGCAGCCGACAGGGCGCGTCCTACGAGCAGTACTTC.